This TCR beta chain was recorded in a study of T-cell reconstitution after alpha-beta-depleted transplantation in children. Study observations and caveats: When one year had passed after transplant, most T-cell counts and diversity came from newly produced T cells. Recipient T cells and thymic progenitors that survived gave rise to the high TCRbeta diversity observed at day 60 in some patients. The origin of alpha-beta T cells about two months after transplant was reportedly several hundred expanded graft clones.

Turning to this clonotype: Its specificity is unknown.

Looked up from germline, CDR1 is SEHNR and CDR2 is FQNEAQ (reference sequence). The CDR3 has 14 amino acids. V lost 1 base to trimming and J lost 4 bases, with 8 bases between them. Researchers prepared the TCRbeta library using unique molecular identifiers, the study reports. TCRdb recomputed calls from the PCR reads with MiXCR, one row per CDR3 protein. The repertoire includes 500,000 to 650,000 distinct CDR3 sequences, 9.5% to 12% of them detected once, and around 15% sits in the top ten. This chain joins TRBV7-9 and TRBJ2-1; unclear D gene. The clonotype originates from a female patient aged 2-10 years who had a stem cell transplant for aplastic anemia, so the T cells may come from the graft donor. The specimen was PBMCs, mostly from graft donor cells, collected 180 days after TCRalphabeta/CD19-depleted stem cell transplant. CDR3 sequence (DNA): TGTGCCAGCAGCTTAGAGCAGGTATACAATGAGCAGTTCTTC. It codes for CASSLEQVYNEQFF.